This TCR beta chain emerged from a study of post-analysis software for immune sequencing data. Whole-study context: In terms of disease course, relapsing-remitting, secondary progressive and progressive-relapsing multiple sclerosis were included.

Study findings and constraints: Patients used several TRBV segments, including TRBV5-6, TRBV5-1 and TRBV20-1, more often than controls. When compared against controls, multiple sclerosis patients showed significantly lower normalized Chao1 diversity.

With respect to this clonotype: Its antigen is currently unknown.

Per germline, CDR1 SGHRS and CDR2 YFSETQ. The CDR3 loop spans 16 amino acids. The junction had 17 bases not matched to a gene; V was cut back by 3 bases and J by 13 bases. Each TCR beta cDNA library carried unique molecular identifiers. Using its own MiXCR run on the PCR reads, TCRdb lists one record per CDR3 protein. The table has 600,000 to 700,000 distinct CDR3 sequences, 59% seen once. Sequenced: blood. V gene TRBV5-1 combines with J gene TRBJ2-1; 9 positions agree with TRBD2. This clonotype originated in a girl aged 2 to 10 with multiple sclerosis. In DNA form, the CDR3 reads TGCGCCAGCAGCTCAGGTAGCGGGAGTAGGGGCGAGACCCAGTTCTTC. Protein sequence: CASSSGSGSRGETQFF.